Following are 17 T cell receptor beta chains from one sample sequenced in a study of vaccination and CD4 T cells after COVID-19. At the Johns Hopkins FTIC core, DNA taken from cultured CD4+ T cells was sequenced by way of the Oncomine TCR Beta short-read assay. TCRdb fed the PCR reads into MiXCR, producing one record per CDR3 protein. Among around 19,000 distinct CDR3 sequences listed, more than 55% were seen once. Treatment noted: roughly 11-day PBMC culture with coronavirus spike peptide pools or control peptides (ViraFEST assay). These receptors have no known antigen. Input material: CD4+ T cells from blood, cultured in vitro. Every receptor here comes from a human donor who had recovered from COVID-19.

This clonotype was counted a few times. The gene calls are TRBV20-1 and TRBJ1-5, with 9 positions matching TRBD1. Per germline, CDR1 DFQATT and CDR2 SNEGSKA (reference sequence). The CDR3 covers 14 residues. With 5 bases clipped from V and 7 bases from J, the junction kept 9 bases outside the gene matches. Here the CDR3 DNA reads TGCAGTGCTGGACCGACAGGGGGAAACCAGCCCCAGCATTTT. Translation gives CSAGPTGGNQPQHF.

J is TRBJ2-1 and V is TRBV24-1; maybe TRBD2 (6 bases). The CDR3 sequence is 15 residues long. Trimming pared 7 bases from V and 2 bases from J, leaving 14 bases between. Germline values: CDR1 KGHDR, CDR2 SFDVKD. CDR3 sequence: CATRGAEGAYNEQFF. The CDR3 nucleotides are TGTGCCACCAGGGGAGCGGAGGGAGCCTACAATGAGCAGTTCTTC.

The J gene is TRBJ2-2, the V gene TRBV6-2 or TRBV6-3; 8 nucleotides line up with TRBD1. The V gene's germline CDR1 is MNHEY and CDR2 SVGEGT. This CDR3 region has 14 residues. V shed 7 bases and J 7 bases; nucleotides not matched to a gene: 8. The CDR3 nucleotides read TGTGCCAGCATTATTCGACAGGGGATCGGGGAGCTGTTTTTT. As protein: CASIIRQGIGELFF.

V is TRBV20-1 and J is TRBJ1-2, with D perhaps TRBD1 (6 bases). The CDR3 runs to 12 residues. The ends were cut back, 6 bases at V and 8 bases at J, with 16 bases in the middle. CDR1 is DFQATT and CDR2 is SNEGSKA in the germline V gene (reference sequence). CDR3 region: CSAQQGEEGYTF. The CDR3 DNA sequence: TGCAGTGCCCAACAGGGAGAGGAAGGCTACACCTTC.

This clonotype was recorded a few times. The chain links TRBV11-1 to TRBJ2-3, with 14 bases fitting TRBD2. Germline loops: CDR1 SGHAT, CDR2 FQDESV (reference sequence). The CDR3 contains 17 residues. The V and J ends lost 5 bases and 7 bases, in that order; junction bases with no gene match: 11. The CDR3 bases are TGTGCCAGCAGCCCAGGGACTAGCGGGAGCCTATCTAATACGCAGTATTTT. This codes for CASSPGTSGSLSNTQYF. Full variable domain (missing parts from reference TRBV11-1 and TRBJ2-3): EAEVAQSPRYKITEKSQAVAFWCDPISGHATLYWYRQILGQGPELLVQFQDESVVDDSQLPKDRFSAERLKGVDSTLKIQPAELGDSAMYLCASSPGTSGSLSNTQYFGPGTRLTVL.

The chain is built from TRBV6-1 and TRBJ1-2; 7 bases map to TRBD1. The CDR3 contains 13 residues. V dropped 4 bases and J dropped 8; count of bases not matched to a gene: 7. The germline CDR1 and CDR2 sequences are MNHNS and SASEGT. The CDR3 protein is CASSVGQLGGYTF. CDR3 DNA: TGTGCCAGCAGTGTGGGACAGTTGGGGGGCTACACCTTC.

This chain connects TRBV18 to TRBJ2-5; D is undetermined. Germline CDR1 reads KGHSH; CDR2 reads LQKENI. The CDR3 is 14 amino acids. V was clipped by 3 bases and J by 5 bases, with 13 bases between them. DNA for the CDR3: TGTGCCAGCTCACCGGACCCGGCTGGGGAGACCCAGTACTTC. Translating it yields CASSPDPAGETQYF.

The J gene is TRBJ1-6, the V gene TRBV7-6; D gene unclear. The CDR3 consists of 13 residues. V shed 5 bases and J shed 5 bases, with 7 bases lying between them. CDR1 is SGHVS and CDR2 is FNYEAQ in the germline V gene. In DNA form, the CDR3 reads TGTGCCAGCAGCCGAGCGGATAATTCACCCCTCCACTTT. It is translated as CASSRADNSPLHF.

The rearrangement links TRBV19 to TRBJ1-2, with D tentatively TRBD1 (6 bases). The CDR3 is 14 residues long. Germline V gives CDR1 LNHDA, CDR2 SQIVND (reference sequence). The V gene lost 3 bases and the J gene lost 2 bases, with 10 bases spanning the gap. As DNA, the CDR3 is TGTGCCAGTAGTATGTCAGGGGCGAACTATGGCTACACCTTC. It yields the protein CASSMSGANYGYTF. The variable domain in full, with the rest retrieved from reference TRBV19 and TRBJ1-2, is DGGITQSPKYLFRKEGQNVTLSCEQNLNHDAMYWYRQDPGQGLRLIYYSQIVNDFQKGDIAEGYSVSREKKESFPLTVTSAQKNPTAFYLCASSMSGANYGYTFGSGTRLTVV.

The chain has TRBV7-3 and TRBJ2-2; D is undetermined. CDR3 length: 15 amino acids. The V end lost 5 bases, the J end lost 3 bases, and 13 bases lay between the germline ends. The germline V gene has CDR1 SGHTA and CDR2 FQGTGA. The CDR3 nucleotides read TGTGCCAGCAGCAACTACCGACCCGACACCGGGGAGCTGTTTTTT. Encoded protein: CASSNYRPDTGELFF. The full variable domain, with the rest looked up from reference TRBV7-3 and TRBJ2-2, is GAGVSQTPSNKVTEKGKYVELRCDPISGHTALYWYRQSLGQGPEFLIYFQGTGAADDSGLPNDRFFAVRPEGSVSTLKIQRTERGDSAVYLCASSNYRPDTGELFFGEGSRLTVL.

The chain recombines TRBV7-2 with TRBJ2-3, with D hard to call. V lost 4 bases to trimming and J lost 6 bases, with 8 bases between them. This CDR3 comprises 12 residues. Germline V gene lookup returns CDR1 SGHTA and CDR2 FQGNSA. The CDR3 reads CASSSALDTQYF. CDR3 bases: TGTGCCAGCAGCTCGGCTCTTGATACGCAGTATTTT.

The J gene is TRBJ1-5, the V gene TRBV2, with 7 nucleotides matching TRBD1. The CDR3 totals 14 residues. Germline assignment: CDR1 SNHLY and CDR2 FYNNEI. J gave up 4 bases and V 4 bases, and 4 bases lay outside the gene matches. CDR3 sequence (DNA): TGTGCCAGCAGTGGACAGGGTCGGAATCAGCCCCAGCATTTT. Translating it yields CASSGQGRNQPQHF.

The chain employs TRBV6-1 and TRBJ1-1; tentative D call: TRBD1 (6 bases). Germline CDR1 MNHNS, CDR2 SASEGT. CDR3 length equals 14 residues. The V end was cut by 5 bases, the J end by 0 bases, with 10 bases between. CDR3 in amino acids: CASSRGHLNTEAFF. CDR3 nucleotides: TGTGCCAGCAGTCGGGGACACTTGAACACTGAAGCTTTCTTT.

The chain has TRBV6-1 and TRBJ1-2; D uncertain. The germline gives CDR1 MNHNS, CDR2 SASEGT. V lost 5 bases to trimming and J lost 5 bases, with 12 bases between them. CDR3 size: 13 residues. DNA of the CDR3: TGTGCCAGCAGTCCTCCGGACTTTTATGGCTACACCTTC. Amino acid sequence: CASSPPDFYGYTF.

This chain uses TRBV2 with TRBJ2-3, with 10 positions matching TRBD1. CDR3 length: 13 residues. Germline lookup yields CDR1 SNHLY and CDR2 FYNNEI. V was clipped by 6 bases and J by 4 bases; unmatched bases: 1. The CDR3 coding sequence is TGTGCCAGCAGGACAGGGGGCTCAGATACGCAGTATTTT. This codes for CASRTGGSDTQYF.

The CDR3 loop is CATSDPTYPKYGELFF. Here the CDR3 DNA reads TGTGCCACCAGTGATCCCACTTACCCCAAATACGGGGAGCTGTTTTTT. The V call is TRBV24-1, the J call TRBJ2-2; D is ambiguous. CDR3 length: 16 residues. V was pared by 3 bases and J by 7 bases, with 17 bases between. Germline V gives CDR1 KGHDR, CDR2 SFDVKD.

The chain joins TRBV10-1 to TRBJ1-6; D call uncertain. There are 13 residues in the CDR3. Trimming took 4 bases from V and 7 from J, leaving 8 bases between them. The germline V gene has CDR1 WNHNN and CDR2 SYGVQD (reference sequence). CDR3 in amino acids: CASSVTVNSPLHF. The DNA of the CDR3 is TGCGCCAGCAGTGTCACGGTGAATTCACCCCTCCACTTT.